This is a list of T cell receptor beta chains from one sample in a study of shared clonotypes between healthy human individuals. Produced via immunoSEQ multiplex PCR; TCRdb's table is partial and in-frame only. The sample lists over 850,000 clones, 75% to 85% occurring once. Sequencing input: memory CD4+ T cells from PBMCs. The receptors derive from a man aged 18 to 35 in good health. Some clones in this sample may be carry-over from other donors' samples. CDR3s include the opening cysteine and the closing phenylalanine or tryptophan. The D gene is left open where the match is weak. Rows may omit the clone size; those that give it use once, few, many or a size class.

D,length,size,J,V,DNA,CDR3
.,13,.,TRBJ1-3,TRBV2,TGTGCCAGCTCTTTAACGAACGGGGTAACCATATATTTT,CASSLTNGVTIYF
.,16,few,TRBJ2-3,TRBV5-1,TGCGCCAGCAGCTTTGGTGGCCAGGGCAGCACAGATACGCAGTATTTT,CASSFGGQGSTDTQYF
TRBD1,14,.,TRBJ1-5,TRBV2,TGTGCCAGCAGTCAGACAGGGTCGAGTCAGCCCCAGCATTTT,CASSQTGSSQPQHF
.,15,.,TRBJ2-7,TRBV28,TGTGCCAGCAGTTTAGAGGCCACCCTTAGGGACGAGCAGTACTTC,CASSLEATLRDEQYF
.,16,.,TRBJ2-1,TRBV29-1,TGCAGCGTTGAAGAAGGGGTGGCCAGCTCCTACAATGAGCAGTTCTTC,CSVEEGVASSYNEQFF
.,14,.,TRBJ2-7,TRBV7-2,TGTGCCAGCAGCCCCTACAGTGCGGTCTACGAGCAGTACTTC,CASSPYSAVYEQYF
.,13,.,TRBJ2-1,TRBV7-2,TGTGCCAGCAGCCGGGTGGGGCGGGATGAGCAGTTCTTC,CASSRVGRDEQFF
TRBD1,17,.,TRBJ2-5,TRBV28,TGTGCCACTGAGCCGATCCGGGACAGGGGAGGGCAAGAGACCCAGTACTTC,CATEPIRDRGGQETQYF
.,15,once,TRBJ2-3,TRBV6-5,TGTGCCAGCAGTTACGGGGTGGGCTTCACAGATACGCAGTATTTT,CASSYGVGFTDTQYF
.,14,.,TRBJ1-3,TRBV7-9,TGTGCCAGCAGCCCCTACAGCTCTGGAAACACCATATATTTT,CASSPYSSGNTIYF
.,14,once,TRBJ2-1,TRBV6-5,TGTGCCAGCAGTTACCAACGACTACGGGATGAGCAGTTCTTC,CASSYQRLRDEQFF
TRBD1,14,.,TRBJ1-1,TRBV11-2,TGTGCCAGCAGCTCGGGACAGTGGAGGACTGAAGCTTTCTTT,CASSSGQWRTEAFF
.,16,.,TRBJ2-5,TRBV5-5,TGTGCCAGCAGCTTGATGGTGGGATCTTCCCAAGAGACCCAGTACTTC,CASSLMVGSSQETQYF